The following is a TCR beta chain sequence with its context. The data were produced by immunoSEQ multiplex PCR, yet TCRdb's version contains in-frame clones alone and is incomplete. This table has about 110,000 clones, approximately 82% appearing once. The sample originates from a study of blood T cell repertoires in COVID-19. V was clipped by 2 bases and J by 5 bases, with 15 bases between them. The CDR3 is 16 amino acids. In germline, CDR1 is SEHNR, CDR2 FQNEAQ (reference sequence). This TCR came from a woman between 70 and 85 years old with acute or convalescent COVID-19. The material sequenced was peripheral blood. This chain uses TRBV7-9 with TRBJ2-2; TRBD1 might be the D (5 bases). CDR3 coding DNA: TGTGCCAGCAGCTTACTCGCAGGGCTAATAACCGGGGAGCTGTTTTTT. Translated: CASSLLAGLITGELFF.